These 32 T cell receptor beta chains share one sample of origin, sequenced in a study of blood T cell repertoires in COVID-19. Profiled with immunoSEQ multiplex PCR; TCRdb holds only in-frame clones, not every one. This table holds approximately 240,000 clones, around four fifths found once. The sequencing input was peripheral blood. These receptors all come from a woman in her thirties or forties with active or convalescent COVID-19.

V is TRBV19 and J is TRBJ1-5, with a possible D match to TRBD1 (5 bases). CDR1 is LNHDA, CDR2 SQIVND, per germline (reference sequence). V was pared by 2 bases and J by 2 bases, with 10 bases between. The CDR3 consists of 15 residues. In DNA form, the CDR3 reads TGTGCCAGTAGTATAACCAGGGAGGGCAATCAGCCCCAGCATTTT. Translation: CASSITREGNQPQHF.

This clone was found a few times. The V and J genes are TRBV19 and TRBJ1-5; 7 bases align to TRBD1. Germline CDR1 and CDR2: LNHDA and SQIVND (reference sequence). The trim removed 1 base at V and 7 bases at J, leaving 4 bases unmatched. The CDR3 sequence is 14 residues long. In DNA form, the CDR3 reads TGTGCCAGTAGTATAGCGACAGGGAAACAGCCCCAGCATTTT. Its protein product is CASSIATGKQPQHF.

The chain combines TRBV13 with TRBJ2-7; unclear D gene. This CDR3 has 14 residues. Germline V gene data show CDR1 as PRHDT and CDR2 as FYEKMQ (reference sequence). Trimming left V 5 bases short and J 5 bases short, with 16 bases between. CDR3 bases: TGTGCCAGCAGCCCCCTCGGAGATCCTAACGAGCAGTACTTC. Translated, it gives CASSPLGDPNEQYF.

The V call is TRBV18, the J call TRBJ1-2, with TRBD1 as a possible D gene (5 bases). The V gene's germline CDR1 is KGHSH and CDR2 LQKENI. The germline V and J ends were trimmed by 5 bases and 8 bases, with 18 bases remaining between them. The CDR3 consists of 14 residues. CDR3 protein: CASSAAGGDKGYTF. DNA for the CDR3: TGTGCCAGCTCAGCCGCGGGGGGGGATAAAGGCTACACCTTC.

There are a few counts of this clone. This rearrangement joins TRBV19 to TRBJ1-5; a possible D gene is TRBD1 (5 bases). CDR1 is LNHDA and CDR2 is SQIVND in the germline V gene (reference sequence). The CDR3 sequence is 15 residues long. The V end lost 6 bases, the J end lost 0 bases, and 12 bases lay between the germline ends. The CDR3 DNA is TGTGCCAGTAGAGAAACAGGAGATAGCAATCAGCCCCAGCATTTT. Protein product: CASRETGDSNQPQHF.

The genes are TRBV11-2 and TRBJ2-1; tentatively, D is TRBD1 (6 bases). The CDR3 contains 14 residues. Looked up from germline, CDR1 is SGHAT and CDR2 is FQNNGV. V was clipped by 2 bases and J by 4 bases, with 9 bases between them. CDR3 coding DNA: TGTGCCAGCAGCTTACTAGGGGGTTACAATGAGCAGTTCTTC. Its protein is CASSLLGGYNEQFF.

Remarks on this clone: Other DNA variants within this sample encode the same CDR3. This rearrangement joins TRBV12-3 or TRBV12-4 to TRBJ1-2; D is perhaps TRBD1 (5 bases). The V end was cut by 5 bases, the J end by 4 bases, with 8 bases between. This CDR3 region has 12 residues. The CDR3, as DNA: TGTGCCAGCAGTCTTCAGGGCTATGGCTACACCTTC. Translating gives CASSLQGYGYTF.

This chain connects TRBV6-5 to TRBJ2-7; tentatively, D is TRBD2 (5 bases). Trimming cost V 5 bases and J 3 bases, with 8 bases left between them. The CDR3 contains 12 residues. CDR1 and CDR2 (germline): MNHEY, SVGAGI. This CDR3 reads CASSLRGYEQYF. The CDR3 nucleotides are TGTGCCAGCAGTCTCCGGGGCTACGAGCAGTACTTC.

CDR3: CASSLVAGSYNEQFF. In DNA, the CDR3 is TGCGCCAGCAGCTTGGTAGCGGGGAGTTACAATGAGCAGTTCTTC. V is TRBV5-1 and J is TRBJ2-1; 8 nucleotides line up with TRBD2. The CDR3 spans 15 residues. Germline V gene lookup returns CDR1 SGHRS and CDR2 YFSETQ. Trimming removed 0 bases from V and 4 bases from J; junction bases left unmatched: 3.

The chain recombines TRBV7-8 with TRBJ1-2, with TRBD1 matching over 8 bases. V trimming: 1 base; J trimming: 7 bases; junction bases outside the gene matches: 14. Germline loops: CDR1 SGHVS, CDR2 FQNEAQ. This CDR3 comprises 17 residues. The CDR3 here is CASSLGLGTGFESGYTF. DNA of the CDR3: TGTGCCAGCAGCTTAGGGTTGGGGACAGGTTTCGAAAGTGGCTACACCTTC.

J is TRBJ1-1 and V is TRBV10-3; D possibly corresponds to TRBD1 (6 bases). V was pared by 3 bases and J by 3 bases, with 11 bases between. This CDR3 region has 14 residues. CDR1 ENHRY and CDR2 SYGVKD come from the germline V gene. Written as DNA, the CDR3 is TGTGCCATCAGTGAACAGGGCCAGGACACTGAAGCTTTCTTT. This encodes CAISEQGQDTEAFF.

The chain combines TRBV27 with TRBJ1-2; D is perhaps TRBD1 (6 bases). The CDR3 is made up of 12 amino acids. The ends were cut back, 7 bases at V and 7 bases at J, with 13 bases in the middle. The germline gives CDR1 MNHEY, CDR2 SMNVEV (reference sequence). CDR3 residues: CASKQGSFGYTF. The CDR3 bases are TGTGCCAGCAAGCAGGGGTCATTTGGCTACACCTTC.

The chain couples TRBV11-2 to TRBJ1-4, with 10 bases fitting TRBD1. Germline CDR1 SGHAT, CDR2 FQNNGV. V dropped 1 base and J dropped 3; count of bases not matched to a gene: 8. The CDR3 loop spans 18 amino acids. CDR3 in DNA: TGTGCCAGCAGCTTAGGCCTGGGACAGGGGTTTTCTAATGAAAAACTGTTTTTT. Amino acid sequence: CASSLGLGQGFSNEKLFF.

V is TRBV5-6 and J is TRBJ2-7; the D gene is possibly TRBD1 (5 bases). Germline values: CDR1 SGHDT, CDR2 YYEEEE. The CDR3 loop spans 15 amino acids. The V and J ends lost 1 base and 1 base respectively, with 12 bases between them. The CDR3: CASSLPGWESYEQYF. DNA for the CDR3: TGTGCCAGCAGCTTGCCAGGGTGGGAATCCTACGAGCAGTACTTC.

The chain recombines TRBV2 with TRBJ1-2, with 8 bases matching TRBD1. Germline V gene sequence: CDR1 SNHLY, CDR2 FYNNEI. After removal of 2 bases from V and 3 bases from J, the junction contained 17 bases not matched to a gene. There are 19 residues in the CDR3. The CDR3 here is CASSEYFVGRGRKDYGYTF. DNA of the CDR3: TGTGCCAGCAGTGAATATTTTGTTGGCAGGGGGCGGAAGGACTATGGCTACACCTTC. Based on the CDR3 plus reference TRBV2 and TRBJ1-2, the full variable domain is EPEVTQTPSHQVTQMGQEVILRCVPISNHLYFYWYRQILGQKVEFLVSFYNNEISEKSEIFDDQFSVERPDGSNFTLKIRSTKLEDSAMYFCASSEYFVGRGRKDYGYTFGSGTRLTVV.

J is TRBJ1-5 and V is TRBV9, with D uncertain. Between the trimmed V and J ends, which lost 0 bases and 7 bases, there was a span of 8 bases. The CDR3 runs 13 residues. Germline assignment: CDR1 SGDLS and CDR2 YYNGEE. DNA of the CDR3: TGTGCCAGCAGCGTAGCTCCACAGCAGCCCCAGCATTTT. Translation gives CASSVAPQQPQHF.

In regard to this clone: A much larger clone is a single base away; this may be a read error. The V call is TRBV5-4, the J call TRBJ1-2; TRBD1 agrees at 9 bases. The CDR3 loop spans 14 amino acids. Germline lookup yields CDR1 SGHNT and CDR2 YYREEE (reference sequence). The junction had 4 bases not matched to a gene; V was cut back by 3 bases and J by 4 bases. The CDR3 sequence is CASSWGQGGYGYTF. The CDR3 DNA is TGTGCCAGCAGCTGGGGACAGGGTGGCTATGGCTACACCTTC.

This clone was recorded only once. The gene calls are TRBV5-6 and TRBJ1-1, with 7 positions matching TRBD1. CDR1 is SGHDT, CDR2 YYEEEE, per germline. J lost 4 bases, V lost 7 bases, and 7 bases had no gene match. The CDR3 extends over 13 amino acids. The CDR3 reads CASGLTGRTEAFF. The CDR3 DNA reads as TGTGCCAGCGGTTTGACAGGGCGCACTGAAGCTTTCTTT.

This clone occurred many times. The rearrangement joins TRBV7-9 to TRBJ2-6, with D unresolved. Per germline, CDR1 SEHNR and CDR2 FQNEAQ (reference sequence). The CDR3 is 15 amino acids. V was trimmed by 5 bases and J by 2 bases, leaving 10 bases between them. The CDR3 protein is CASSLTGAGANVLTF. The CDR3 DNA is TGTGCCAGCAGCCTCACGGGTGCTGGGGCCAACGTCCTGACTTTC.

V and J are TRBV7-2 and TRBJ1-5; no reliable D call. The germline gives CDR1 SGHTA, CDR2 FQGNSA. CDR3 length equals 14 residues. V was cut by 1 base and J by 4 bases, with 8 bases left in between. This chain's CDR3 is CASSLGALNQPQHF. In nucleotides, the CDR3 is TGTGCCAGCAGCTTAGGGGCGCTGAATCAGCCCCAGCATTTT.

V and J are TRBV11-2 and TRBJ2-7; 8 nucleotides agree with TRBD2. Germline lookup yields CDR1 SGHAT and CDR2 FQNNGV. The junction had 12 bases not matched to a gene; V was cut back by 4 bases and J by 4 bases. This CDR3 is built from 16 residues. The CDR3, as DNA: TGTGCCAGCAGCTCGGTTAGCGGGGCCGGCCATTACGAGCAGTACTTC. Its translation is CASSSVSGAGHYEQYF.

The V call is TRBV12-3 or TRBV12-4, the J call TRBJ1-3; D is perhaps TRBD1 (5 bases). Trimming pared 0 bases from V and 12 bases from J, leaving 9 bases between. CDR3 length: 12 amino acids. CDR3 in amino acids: CASSLARAGIYF. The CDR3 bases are TGTGCCAGCAGTTTAGCCAGGGCCGGCATATATTTT.

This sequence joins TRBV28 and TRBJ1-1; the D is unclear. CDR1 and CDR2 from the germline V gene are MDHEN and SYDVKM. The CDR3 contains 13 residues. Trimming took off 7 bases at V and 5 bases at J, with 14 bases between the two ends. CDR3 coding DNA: TGTGCCAGCATTTCAGCCCGGGGAACTGAAGCTTTCTTT. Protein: CASISARGTEAFF.

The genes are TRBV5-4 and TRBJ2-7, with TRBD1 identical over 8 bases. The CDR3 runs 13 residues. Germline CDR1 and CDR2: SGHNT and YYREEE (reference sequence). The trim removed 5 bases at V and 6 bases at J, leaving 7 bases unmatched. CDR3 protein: CASSWGQAGEQYF. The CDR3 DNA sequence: TGTGCCAGCAGTTGGGGACAGGCGGGCGAGCAGTACTTC. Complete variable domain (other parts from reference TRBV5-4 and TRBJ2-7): ETGVTQSPTHLIKTRGQQVTLRCSSQSGHNTVSWYQQALGQGPQFIFQYYREEENGRGNFPPRFSGLQFPNYSSELNVNALELDDSALYLCASSWGQAGEQYFGPGTRLTVT.

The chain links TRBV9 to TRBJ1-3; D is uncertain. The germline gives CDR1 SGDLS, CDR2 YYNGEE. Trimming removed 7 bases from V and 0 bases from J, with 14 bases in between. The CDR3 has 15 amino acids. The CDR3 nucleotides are TGTGCCAGCGGTGAGCCCGTCGGCTCTGGAAACACCATATATTTT. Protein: CASGEPVGSGNTIYF.

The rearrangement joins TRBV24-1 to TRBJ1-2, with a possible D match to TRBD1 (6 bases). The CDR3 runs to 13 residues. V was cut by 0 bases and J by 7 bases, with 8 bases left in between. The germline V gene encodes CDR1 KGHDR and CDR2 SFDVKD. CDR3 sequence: CATSDLTGCGYTF. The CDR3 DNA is TGTGCCACCAGTGATTTGACAGGGTGTGGCTACACCTTC.

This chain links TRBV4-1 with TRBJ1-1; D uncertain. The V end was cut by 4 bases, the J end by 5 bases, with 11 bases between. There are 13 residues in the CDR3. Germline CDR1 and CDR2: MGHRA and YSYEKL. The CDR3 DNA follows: TGCGCCAGCAGCCTCTTATCAGGTACTGAAGCTTTCTTT. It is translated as CASSLLSGTEAFF.

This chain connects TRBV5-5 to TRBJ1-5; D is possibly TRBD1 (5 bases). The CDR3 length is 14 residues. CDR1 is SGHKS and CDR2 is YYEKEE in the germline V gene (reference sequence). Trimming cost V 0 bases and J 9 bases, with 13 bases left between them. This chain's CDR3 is CASSLAGGQGPQHF. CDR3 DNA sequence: TGTGCCAGCAGCTTGGCCGGCGGACAAGGGCCCCAGCATTTT.

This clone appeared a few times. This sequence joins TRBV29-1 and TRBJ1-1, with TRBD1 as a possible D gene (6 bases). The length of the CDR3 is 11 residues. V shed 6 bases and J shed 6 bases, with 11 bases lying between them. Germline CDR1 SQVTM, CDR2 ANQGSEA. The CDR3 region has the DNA TGCAGCGTCACCAGGGGCCCTGAAGCTTTCTTT. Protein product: CSVTRGPEAFF. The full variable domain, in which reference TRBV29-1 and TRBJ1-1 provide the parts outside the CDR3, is SAVISQKPSRDICQRGTSLTIQCQVDSQVTMMFWYRQQPGQSLTLIATANQGSEATYESGFVIDKFPISRPNLTFSTLTVSNMSPEDSSIYLCSVTRGPEAFFGQGTRLTVV.

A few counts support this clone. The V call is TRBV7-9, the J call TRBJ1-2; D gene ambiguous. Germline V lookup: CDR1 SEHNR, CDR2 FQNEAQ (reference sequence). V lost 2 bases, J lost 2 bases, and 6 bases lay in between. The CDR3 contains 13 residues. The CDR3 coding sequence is TGTGCCAGCAGCTTAAACGGGAACTATGGCTACACCTTC. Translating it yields CASSLNGNYGYTF. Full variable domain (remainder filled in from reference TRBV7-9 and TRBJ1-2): DTGVSQNPRHKITKRGQNVTFRCDPISEHNRLYWYRQTLGQGPEFLTYFQNEAQLEKSRLLSDRFSAERPKGSFSTLEIQRTEQGDSAMYLCASSLNGNYGYTFGSGTRLTVV.

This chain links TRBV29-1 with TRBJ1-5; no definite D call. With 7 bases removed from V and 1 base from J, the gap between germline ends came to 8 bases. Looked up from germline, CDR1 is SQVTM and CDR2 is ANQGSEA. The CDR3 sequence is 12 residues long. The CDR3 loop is CSAGLSNQPQHF. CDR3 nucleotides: TGCAGCGCCGGACTGAGCAATCAGCCCCAGCATTTT.

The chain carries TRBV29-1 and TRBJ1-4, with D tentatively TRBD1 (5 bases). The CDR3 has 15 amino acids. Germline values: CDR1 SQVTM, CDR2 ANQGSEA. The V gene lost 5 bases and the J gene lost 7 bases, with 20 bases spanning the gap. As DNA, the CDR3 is TGCAGCGTTCGTCCAGGGTCCGTTTCGGGTGAAAAACTGTTTTTT. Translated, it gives CSVRPGSVSGEKLFF. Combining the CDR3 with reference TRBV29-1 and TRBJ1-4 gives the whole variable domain SAVISQKPSRDICQRGTSLTIQCQVDSQVTMMFWYRQQPGQSLTLIATANQGSEATYESGFVIDKFPISRPNLTFSTLTVSNMSPEDSSIYLCSVRPGSVSGEKLFFGSGTQLSVL.